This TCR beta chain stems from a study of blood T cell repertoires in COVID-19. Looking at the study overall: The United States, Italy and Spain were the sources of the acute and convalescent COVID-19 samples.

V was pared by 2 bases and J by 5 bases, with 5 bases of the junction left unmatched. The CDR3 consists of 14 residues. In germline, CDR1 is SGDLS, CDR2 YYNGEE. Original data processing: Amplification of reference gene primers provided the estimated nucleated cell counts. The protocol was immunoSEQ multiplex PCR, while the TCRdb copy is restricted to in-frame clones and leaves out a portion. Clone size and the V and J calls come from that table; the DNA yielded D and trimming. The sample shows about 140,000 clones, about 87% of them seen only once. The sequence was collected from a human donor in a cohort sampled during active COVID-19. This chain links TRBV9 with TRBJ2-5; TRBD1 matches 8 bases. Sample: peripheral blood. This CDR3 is CASSVQGAAETQYF. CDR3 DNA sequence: TGTGCCAGCAGCGTCCAGGGGGCGGCGGAGACCCAGTACTTC. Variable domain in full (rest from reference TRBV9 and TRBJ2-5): DSGVTQTPKHLITATGQRVTLRCSPRSGDLSVYWYQQSLDQGLQFLIQYYNGEERAKGNILERFSAQQFPDLHSELNLSSLELGDSALYFCASSVQGAAETQYFGPGTRLLVL.